Following are 26 T cell receptor beta chains from one sample sequenced in a study of CD8 T cells in Susac syndrome. Random hexamers primed reverse transcription of about 0.45 to 1 ug RNA. MiXCR was run by TCRdb on the immunoSEQ multiplex PCR reads, yielding one entry per CDR3 protein. The repertoire holds 160,000 or so distinct CDR3 sequences, with roughly 94% as singletons. The sequenced sample consisted of CD4+ T cells from PBMCs. Every receptor here comes from a human donor with multiple sclerosis.

The chain uses TRBV28 and TRBJ1-2; D is ambiguous. This CDR3 comprises 11 residues. The germline V and J ends were trimmed by 7 bases and 3 bases, with 6 bases remaining between them. The germline gives CDR1 MDHEN, CDR2 SYDVKM. CDR3 in amino acids: CASNGYYGYTF. CDR3 DNA: TGTGCCAGCAACGGGTACTATGGCTACACCTTC.

The rearrangement joins TRBV6-5 to TRBJ2-7, with a possible D match to TRBD1 (6 bases). Germline V gene data show CDR1 as MNHEY and CDR2 as SVGAGI. V lost 2 bases and J 6 bases, leaving 11 bases between the germline ends. The CDR3 runs 13 residues. DNA of the CDR3: TGTGCCAGCAGTTACGAACAGGGTTCCGAGCAGTACTTC. Protein sequence: CASSYEQGSEQYF.

The chain joins TRBV12-3 or TRBV12-4 to TRBJ2-4, with D tentatively TRBD2 (6 bases). Deletions cut 3 bases from V and 8 bases from J, with 20 bases between. This CDR3 is 16 amino acids long. The CDR3: CASSLIPGDPSDIQYF. Here the CDR3 DNA reads TGTGCCAGCAGTTTGATCCCGGGAGACCCTTCTGACATTCAGTACTTC.

This clonotype appeared a single time. The V call is TRBV4-2, the J call TRBJ1-5; no firm D call. V dropped 0 bases and J dropped 5 bases, with 8 bases sitting between them. CDR1 is LGHNA, CDR2 YNFKEQ, per germline. The CDR3 runs 14 residues. The CDR3 sequence: CASSQEDRYQPQHF. The CDR3 bases are TGTGCCAGCAGCCAAGAAGACCGTTATCAGCCCCAGCATTTT.

V is TRBV30 and J is TRBJ1-5; D call uncertain. The CDR3 runs 14 residues. Germline loops: CDR1 GTSNPN, CDR2 SVGIG (reference sequence). Trimming shortened V by 1 base and J by 7 bases, and 14 bases separated the two germline ends. The chain's CDR3 is CAWSGLTQRQPQHF. The CDR3 DNA is TGTGCCTGGAGTGGACTAACTCAGCGCCAGCCCCAGCATTTT. Full variable domain (outside the CDR3, taken from reference TRBV30 and TRBJ1-5): SQTIHQWPATLVQPVGSPLSLECTVEGTSNPNLYWYRQAAGRGLQLLFYSVGIGQISSEVPQNLSASRPQDRQFILSSKKLLLSDSGFYLCAWSGLTQRQPQHFGDGTRLSIL.

The chain joins TRBV29-1 to TRBJ2-3; TRBD2 is a possible D gene (5 bases). The CDR3 is made up of 14 amino acids. Germline V gene sequence: CDR1 SQVTM, CDR2 ANQGSEA. V lost 8 bases and J 1 base, leaving 16 bases between the germline ends. The CDR3 DNA is TGCAGCCTCATGAGGACTTTCGGCACAGATACGCAGTATTTT. It translates to CSLMRTFGTDTQYF.

The chain joins TRBV19 to TRBJ2-2, with D maybe TRBD2 (7 bases). Germline CDR1 and CDR2: LNHDA and SQIVND (reference sequence). CDR3 length equals 16 residues. Trimming left V 7 bases short and J 0 bases short, with 15 bases between. Here the CDR3 DNA reads TGTGCCAGTAAAGGGGGGGGCCGCGCGAACACCGGGGAGCTGTTTTTT. This gives the protein CASKGGGRANTGELFF.

The chain links TRBV29-1 to TRBJ1-1; D remains ambiguous. This CDR3 is 13 amino acids long. Per the germline V gene, CDR1 is SQVTM and CDR2 is ANQGSEA. With 6 bases removed from V and 5 bases from J, the gap between germline ends came to 16 bases. This CDR3 is CSVLLYLGTEAFF. The CDR3, as DNA: TGCAGCGTCCTCTTATACCTTGGGACTGAAGCTTTCTTT.

This clonotype was observed a single time. V and J are TRBV20-1 and TRBJ2-5; TRBD1 aligns across 9 bases. V lost 8 bases to trimming and J lost 5 bases; unmatched junction nucleotides: 18. Germline values: CDR1 DFQATT, CDR2 SNEGSKA (reference sequence). CDR3 size: 16 residues. The CDR3 DNA reads TGCAGTACCCACTCCGGGACAGGGATCGGGTACGAGACCCAGTACTTC. Translation gives CSTHSGTGIGYETQYF.

The V and J genes are TRBV3-1 and TRBJ1-4; D is unclear. Looked up from germline, CDR1 is LGHDT and CDR2 is YNNKEL (reference sequence). The CDR3 covers 14 residues. V dropped 7 bases and J dropped 1 base, with 10 bases sitting between them. Written as DNA, the CDR3 is TGTGCCAGCACCCGGGGTGTAACTAATGAAAAACTGTTTTTT. Its translation is CASTRGVTNEKLFF.

The J gene is TRBJ2-7, the V gene TRBV5-4; no firm D call. The CDR3 has 12 amino acids. From germline, CDR1 is SGHNT and CDR2 YYREEE (reference sequence). Trimming removed 3 bases at V and 3 bases at J, with 7 bases between. The CDR3 DNA follows: TGTGCCAGCAGCTCCGGTTTCTACGAGCAGTACTTC. Its translation is CASSSGFYEQYF.

The gene calls are TRBV7-9 and TRBJ2-1; D may be TRBD2 (5 bases). The CDR3 runs to 14 residues. V was pared by 5 bases and J by 3 bases, with 11 bases between. Germline CDR1 reads SEHNR; CDR2 reads FQNEAQ (reference sequence). The CDR3 nucleotides read TGTGCCAGCAGCCCGGGGTCAGACTACAATGAGCAGTTCTTC. It specifies CASSPGSDYNEQFF. Supplemented by reference TRBV7-9 and TRBJ2-1, the full variable domain reads DTGVSQNPRHKITKRGQNVTFRCDPISEHNRLYWYRQTLGQGPEFLTYFQNEAQLEKSRLLSDRFSAERPKGSFSTLEIQRTEQGDSAMYLCASSPGSDYNEQFFGPGTRLTVL.

In DNA form, the CDR3 reads TGTGCCACCAGTGACCCGGACAGGGATTATGGCTACACCTTC. Translated: CATSDPDRDYGYTF. The chain employs TRBV24-1 and TRBJ1-2; 8 nucleotides match TRBD1. The V gene's germline CDR1 is KGHDR and CDR2 SFDVKD. Trimming took 4 bases from V and 5 from J; bases not matched to a gene: 5. The CDR3 has 14 residues.

This chain joins TRBV12-3 or TRBV12-4 and TRBJ1-4; D not certain. The CDR3 is made up of 13 amino acids. V was trimmed by 6 bases and J by 9 bases, leaving 14 bases between them. CDR3: CASSQTDNKKLFF. CDR3 coding DNA: TGTGCCAGCAGCCAAACAGATAACAAAAAACTGTTTTTT.

The CDR3 nucleotides read TGTGCCAGCAGCCCATTCGGGTTTAACACTGAAGCTTTCTTT. This translates into CASSPFGFNTEAFF. V gene TRBV5-6 combines with J gene TRBJ1-1; no reliable D call. The CDR3 is made up of 14 amino acids. Germline assignment: CDR1 SGHDT and CDR2 YYEEEE. V was clipped by 4 bases and J by 2 bases, with 12 bases between them.

V and J are TRBV2 and TRBJ2-1, with 8 bases that match TRBD1. The CDR3 length is 14 residues. After removal of 10 bases from V and 4 bases from J, the junction contained 9 bases not matched to a gene. CDR1 is SNHLY, CDR2 FYNNEI, per germline. The CDR3 reads CATPGTGLYNEQFF. In nucleotides, the CDR3 is TGTGCCACCCCCGGGACAGGACTATACAATGAGCAGTTCTTC.

CDR3 DNA sequence: TGTGCCTGGAGTCCACGCCTAGCGGATACGCAGTATTTT. It translates to CAWSPRLADTQYF. The chain has TRBV30 and TRBJ2-3; possibly TRBD2 for D (6 bases). The CDR3 is 13 amino acids. Trimming stripped 2 bases from V and 6 bases from J, with 12 bases between. The germline gives CDR1 GTSNPN, CDR2 SVGIG (reference sequence).

This chain links TRBV6-1 with TRBJ1-3; D remains ambiguous. Germline CDR1 MNHNS, CDR2 SASEGT. The CDR3 sequence is 14 residues long. Trimming pared 1 base from V and 4 bases from J, leaving 8 bases between. The CDR3 coding sequence is TGTGCCAGCAGTGAAGGGGTAGACGGAAACACCATATATTTT. Residues: CASSEGVDGNTIYF.

The chain recombines TRBV27 with TRBJ2-1; TRBD2 agrees at 9 bases. The germline CDR1 and CDR2 sequences are MNHEY and SMNVEV (reference sequence). V lost 6 bases, J lost 4 bases, and 10 bases stayed unmatched. This CDR3 is 16 amino acids long. This CDR3 is CASSPGGSGSYNEQFF. CDR3 in DNA: TGTGCCAGCAGCCCTGGGGGTAGCGGGAGTTACAATGAGCAGTTCTTC.

The V call is TRBV20-1, the J call TRBJ1-1; D call uncertain. Trimming left V 1 base short and J 7 bases short, with 7 bases between. CDR1 DFQATT and CDR2 SNEGSKA come from the germline V gene (reference sequence). The CDR3 totals 11 residues. The CDR3 protein is CSARVQIEAFF. In DNA form, the CDR3 reads TGCAGTGCTAGAGTCCAAATTGAAGCTTTCTTT.

The chain combines TRBV7-2 with TRBJ2-7; 13 bases are a match to TRBD2. The CDR3 is 16 amino acids. After removal of 5 bases from V and 2 bases from J, the junction contained 6 bases not matched to a gene. CDR1 and CDR2 (germline): SGHTA, FQGNSA. CDR3 in amino acids: CASSGAGLAGTYEQYF. For the CDR3, the DNA is TGTGCCAGCAGCGGCGCGGGACTAGCGGGAACCTACGAGCAGTACTTC.

This sequence joins TRBV12-3 or TRBV12-4 and TRBJ1-5; D is perhaps TRBD1 (5 bases). The CDR3 is made up of 14 amino acids. V was pared by 5 bases and J by 1 base, with 9 bases between. The CDR3 is CASSKTASNQPQHF. CDR3 bases: TGTGCCAGCAGTAAGACAGCAAGCAATCAGCCCCAGCATTTT.

This chain links TRBV5-4 with TRBJ2-7; 7 nucleotides agree with TRBD2. The CDR3 sequence is 14 residues long. J was trimmed by 2 bases and V by 2 bases; bases with no gene match: 4. Germline V gene sequence: CDR1 SGHNT, CDR2 YYREEE (reference sequence). The CDR3 sequence is CASSLTSVTYEQYF. In nucleotides, the CDR3 is TGTGCCAGCAGCTTAACTAGCGTGACCTACGAGCAGTACTTC.

This chain joins TRBV9 and TRBJ2-5; the match to TRBD1 covers 7 bases. V dropped 3 bases and J dropped 5; count of bases not matched to a gene: 7. Germline CDR1 is SGDLS and CDR2 is YYNGEE. The CDR3 has 14 amino acids. CDR3 region: CASSDRGLGETQYF. CDR3 coding DNA: TGTGCCAGCAGCGACAGGGGCCTGGGTGAGACCCAGTACTTC.

In the case of this clonotype: An end of the junction does not agree with germline; a read error may underlie this. The chain couples TRBV27 to TRBJ2-1; a possible D gene is TRBD2 (5 bases). The CDR3 sequence is 11 residues long. Looked up from germline, CDR1 is MNHEY and CDR2 is SMNVEV (reference sequence). DNA of the CDR3: TGTGCCAGCAGTGACTACGATGAGCAGTTCTTC. Its translation is CASSDYDEQFF.

The chain carries TRBV3-1 and TRBJ1-5, with a weak D call TRBD1 (5 bases). The germline CDR1 and CDR2 sequences are LGHDT and YNNKEL (reference sequence). The CDR3 extends over 14 amino acids. V gave up 4 bases and J gave up 7 bases, with 14 bases separating them. CDR3 in amino acids: CASSPPGGLQPQHF. The CDR3 DNA reads TGTGCCAGCAGCCCTCCCGGGGGACTGCAGCCCCAGCATTTT.